This is a list of T cell receptor beta chains from one sample in a study of vaccination effects on CD4 cells after COVID-19. Their antigens are not known. Libraries were prepared by immunoSEQ multiplex PCR; TCRdb keeps only in-frame clonotypes and omits some of them. Of roughly 71,000 clones in the sample, approximately 82% were seen once. Sequencing was performed on CD4+ T cells from PBMCs cultured with HCoV-229E spike peptides, taken after COVID-19 vaccination. Receptor source: a human donor who received a COVID-19 vaccine. Both conserved end residues are part of each CDR3. A D gene is named only where the DNA matches it firmly. A row's size may be missing; if present it is once, few, many or a size class.

TRBV30	TRBJ2-2	NA	NA	TGTGCCTGGAGTCCGTTTACCAGGGGGAACACCGGGGAGCTGTTTTTT	CAWSPFTRGNTGELFF
TRBV27	TRBJ1-6	NA	NA	TGTGCCAGTTGTCGCGGCGGGCTTGATTCACCCCTCCACTTT	CASCRGGLDSPLHF
TRBV5-1	TRBJ2-2	NA	NA	TGCGCCAGCAGCTATCTAGGGGGAACGAACACCGGGGAGCTGTTTTTT	CASSYLGGTNTGELFF
TRBV30	TRBJ1-4	NA	NA	TGTGCCTGGAGTGTCGGTCGCCAGGGGTGGGAAAAACTGTTTTTT	CAWSVGRQGWEKLFF
TRBV19	TRBJ2-3	NA	TRBD2	TGTGCCAGTAGTATGGGTAGCGGGGTGGGGACAGATACGCAGTATTTT	CASSMGSGVGTDTQYF
TRBV7-3	TRBJ2-1	once	NA	TGTGCCAGCAGCCCCTACTCGGCCGAGTTGTTCTTC	CASSPYSAELFF
TRBV20-1	TRBJ1-2	NA	TRBD1	TGCAGTGCTAGTCCCGAGGGCAGGGGGTTCTCCTATGGCTACACCTTC	CSASPEGRGFSYGYTF
TRBV11-1	TRBJ2-3	NA	NA	TGTGCCAGCAGCTTGTCTTGGCAGGGGTCGACAGATACGCAGTATTTT	CASSLSWQGSTDTQYF
TRBV30	TRBJ1-2	NA	NA	TGTGCCTGGAGTGTATCATACCTCTATGGCTACACCTTC	CAWSVSYLYGYTF
TRBV4-1	TRBJ2-3	NA	NA	TGCGCCAGCAGCCAAGTTCCGGGAGCAGATACGCAGTATTTT	CASSQVPGADTQYF
TRBV18	TRBJ1-4	NA	TRBD1	TGTGCCAGCTCCGCCGGGACAGGGGATGAAAAACTGTTTTTT	CASSAGTGDEKLFF
TRBV7-2	TRBJ2-1	NA	NA	TGTGCCAGCAGCTATAACTTTATCTCCTACAATGAGCAGTTCTTC	CASSYNFISYNEQFF
TRBV30	TRBJ2-2	NA	NA	TGTGCCTGGAGCTTCGGAAGGACATTTAACACCGGGGAGCTGTTTTTT	CAWSFGRTFNTGELFF
TRBV3-1/TRBV3-2	TRBJ2-3	NA	NA	TGTGCCAGCAGCCCAACGGGGCGAGATACGCAGTATTTT	CASSPTGRDTQYF
TRBV19	TRBJ1-3	once	NA	TGTGCCAGTAGTACCGACAGTTCAGGAAACACCATATATTTT	CASSTDSSGNTIYF
TRBV7-2	TRBJ2-3	NA	NA	TGTGCCAGCAGCCCAGCCGGTGGGAGCACAGATACGCAGTATTTT	CASSPAGGSTDTQYF
TRBV24-1	TRBJ2-5	NA	NA	TGTGCCACCAGTGGACCCCAAGAGACCCAGTACTTC	CATSGPQETQYF
TRBV7-3	TRBJ1-1	NA	NA	TGTGCCAGCAGCTTAACCAAGGCTAACACTGAAGCTTTCTTT	CASSLTKANTEAFF
TRBV28	TRBJ2-4	NA	TRBD1	TGTGCCAGCAGTCCGATGACAGGGGGAAACATTCAGTACTTC	CASSPMTGGNIQYF
TRBV6-6	TRBJ1-5	NA	TRBD1	TGTGCCAGCAGTTACCGGGACAGCGGGAGCAATCAGCCCCAGCATTTT	CASSYRDSGSNQPQHF
TRBV7-2	TRBJ2-1	NA	TRBD1	TGTGCCAGCAGCTTACAGGGGGCCTACAATGAGCAGTTCTTC	CASSLQGAYNEQFF
TRBV6-2/TRBV6-3	TRBJ1-6	NA	NA	TGTGCCAGCAGTTACTTGGATCAAAGTCCCCTCCACTTT	CASSYLDQSPLHF
TRBV24-1	TRBJ2-2	NA	TRBD1	TGTGCCACCAGTGATTTCGGACAGGGCAAAAACGGGGAGCTGTTTTTT	CATSDFGQGKNGELFF
TRBV5-3	TRBJ1-2	NA	NA	TGTGCCAGAAGCTTGGGGGGCGAGAGCTACACCTTC	CARSLGGESYTF